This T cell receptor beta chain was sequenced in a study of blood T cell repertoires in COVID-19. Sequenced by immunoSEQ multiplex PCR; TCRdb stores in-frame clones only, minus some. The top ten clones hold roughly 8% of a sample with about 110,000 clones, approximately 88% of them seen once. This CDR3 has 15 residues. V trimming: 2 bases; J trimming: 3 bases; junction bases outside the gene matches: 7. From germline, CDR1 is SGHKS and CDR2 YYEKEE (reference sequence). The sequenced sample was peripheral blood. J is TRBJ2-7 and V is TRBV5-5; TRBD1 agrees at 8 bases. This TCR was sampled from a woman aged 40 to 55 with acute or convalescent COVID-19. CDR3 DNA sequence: TGTGCCAGCAGCTTAGGACAGGGTGGCTACTACGAGCAGTACTTC. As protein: CASSLGQGGYYEQYF. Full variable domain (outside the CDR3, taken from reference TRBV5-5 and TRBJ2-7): DAGVTQSPTHLIKTRGQQVTLRCSPISGHKSVSWYQQVLGQGPQFIFQYYEKEERGRGNFPDRFSARQFPNYSSELNVNALLLGDSALYLCASSLGQGGYYEQYFGPGTRLTVT.